This T cell receptor beta chain was documented in a study of cytomegalovirus exposure and HLA in healthy donors. PCR involved 60 Vbeta and 13 Jbeta primers. TCRdb's table, derived via immunoSEQ multiplex PCR, lists solely in-frame clones and lacks some. The repertoire includes 130,000 or so clones, approximately 74% of them detected once, and roughly 7.5% sits in the top ten. Whole-study findings and limits: About 87% or about 30% of the time was how often most TCR beta V segments were productive, according to an earlier analysis.

CDR3 length: 13 amino acids. J gave up 12 bases and V 5 bases, and 9 bases lay outside the gene matches. Looked up from germline, CDR1 is SNHLY and CDR2 is FYNNEI. Note on this clone: Its antigen is currently unknown.

The chain joins TRBV2 to TRBJ2-1; 8 bases are a match to TRBD1. Source material: PBMCs. This TCR was sampled from a male donor in good health and CMV-seronegative. CDR3: CASSTGTGGWQFF. The CDR3, as DNA: TGTGCCAGCAGTACCGGGACAGGTGGGTGGCAGTTCTTC.